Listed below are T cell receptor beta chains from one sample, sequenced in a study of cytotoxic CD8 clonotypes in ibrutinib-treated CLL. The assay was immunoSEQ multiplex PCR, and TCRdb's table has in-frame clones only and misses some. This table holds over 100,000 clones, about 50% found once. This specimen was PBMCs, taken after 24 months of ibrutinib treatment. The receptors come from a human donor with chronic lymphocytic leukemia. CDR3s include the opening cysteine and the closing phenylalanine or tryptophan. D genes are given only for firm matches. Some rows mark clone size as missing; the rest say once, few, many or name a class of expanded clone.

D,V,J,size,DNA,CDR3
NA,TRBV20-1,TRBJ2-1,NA,TGCAGTGCCAGGAGGGGGGAGCAGTTCTTC,CSARRGEQFF
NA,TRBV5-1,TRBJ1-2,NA,TGCGCCAGCAGCTTGGATTTTGGGGGCTACACCTTC,CASSLDFGGYTF
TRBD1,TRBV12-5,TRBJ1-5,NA,TGTGCTAGTGGTTCCGCCGGGACAGGGGAAATTTATAGCAATCAGCCCCAGCATTTT,CASGSAGTGEIYSNQPQHF
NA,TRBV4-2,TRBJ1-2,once,TGTGCCAGCAGCCAAGAAGGGCATTGGAGTGGCTACACCTTC,CASSQEGHWSGYTF
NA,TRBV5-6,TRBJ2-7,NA,TGTGCCAGCAGCTTTTTAGGAAACTACGAGCAGTACTTC,CASSFLGNYEQYF
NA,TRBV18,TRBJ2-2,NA,TGTGCCAGCTCACCACCGGCCAGCACCGGGGAGCTGTTTTTT,CASSPPASTGELFF
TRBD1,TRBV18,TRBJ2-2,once,TGTGCCAGCTCACCAGACAGGGTGACCGGGGAGCTGTTTTTT,CASSPDRVTGELFF
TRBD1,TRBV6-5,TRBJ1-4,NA,TGTGCCAGCAGTATAACAGGGGGGAAAAATGAAAAACTGTTTTTT,CASSITGGKNEKLFF
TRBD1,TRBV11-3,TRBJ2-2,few,TGTGCCAGCAGCCTAGGGGGCGGCGCACGAAACACCGGGGAGCTGTTTTTT,CASSLGGGARNTGELFF
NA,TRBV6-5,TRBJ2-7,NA,TGTGCCAGCAGTTACCGCCTCGTCGGTAACGGGGACGAGCAGTACTTC,CASSYRLVGNGDEQYF
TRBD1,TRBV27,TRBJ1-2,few,TGTGCCAGCAGATGGGACAGCCCTCCCTATGGCTACACCTTC,CASRWDSPPYGYTF
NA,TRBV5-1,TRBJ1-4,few,TGCGCCAGCAAGGGGACGACTAATGAAAAACTGTTTTTT,CASKGTTNEKLFF
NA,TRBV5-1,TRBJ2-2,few,TGCGCCAGCAGCGGGGGGAACAGGGTCGCCGGGGAGCTGTTTTTT,CASSGGNRVAGELFF
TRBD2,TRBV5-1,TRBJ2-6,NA,TGCGCCAGCAGCCTCGGGGGGGCTGGGGCCAACGTCCTGACTTTC,CASSLGGAGANVLTF
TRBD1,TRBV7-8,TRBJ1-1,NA,TGTGCCAGCAGCCCGACGACAGGGGGAGAAGCTTTCTTT,CASSPTTGGEAFF
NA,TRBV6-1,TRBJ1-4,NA,TGTGCCATCAGTGGCGGACACCTTGCAACTAATGAAAAACTGTTTTTT,CAISGGHLATNEKLFF
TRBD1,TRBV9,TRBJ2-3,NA,TGTGCCAGCAGCGACCGGGACAGGTACACAGATACGCAGTATTTT,CASSDRDRYTDTQYF
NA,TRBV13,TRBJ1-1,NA,TGTGCCAGCAGCGCACAGTACTCAGAAGCTTTCTTT,CASSAQYSEAFF
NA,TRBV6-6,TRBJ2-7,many,TGTGCCAGCGAGGCGTCGTTAGGGTCCTACGAGCAGTACTTC,CASEASLGSYEQYF
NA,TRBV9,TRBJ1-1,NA,NA,CASSTSGRANTEAFF
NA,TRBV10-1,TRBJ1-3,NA,TGCGCCAGCAGTGAGGGACTCCTCTCTGGAAACACCATATATTTT,CASSEGLLSGNTIYF
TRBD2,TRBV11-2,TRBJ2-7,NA,TGTGCCAGCAGCTTGATGGTAGCGGGGTCCTACGAGCAGTACTTC,CASSLMVAGSYEQYF
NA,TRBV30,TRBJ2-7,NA,TGTGCCTGGAGTGTACGCAAGGGGCTCCCCCATCCAGGGCAGTACTTC,CAWSVRKGLPHPGQYF
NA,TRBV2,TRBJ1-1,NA,TGTGCCACTACTGTGAGGGGGAACACTGAAGCTTTCTTT,CATTVRGNTEAFF
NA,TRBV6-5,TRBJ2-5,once,TGTGCCAGCAGTTACTCGCGCGGGGCTGGAGAGACCCAGTACTTC,CASSYSRGAGETQYF
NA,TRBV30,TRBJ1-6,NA,TGTGCCTGGAGTGTTAGCCAGTTTCGGACACCCCTCCACTTT,CAWSVSQFRTPLHF
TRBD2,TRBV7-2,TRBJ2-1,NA,TGTGCCAGCAGCTCACAGAGCGGGGAGGTCAATGAGCAGTTCTTC,CASSSQSGEVNEQFF
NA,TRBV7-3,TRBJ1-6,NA,TGTGCCAGCAGCTTATCTCCTCTGGGCCACTTCTCCTATAATTCACCCCTCCACTTT,CASSLSPLGHFSYNSPLHF
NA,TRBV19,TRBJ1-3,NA,TGTGCCAGTATTAGGACAGCCTTATCCTCTGGAAACACCATATATTTT,CASIRTALSSGNTIYF
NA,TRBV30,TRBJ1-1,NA,TGTGCCTGGAGCGGGCGAGATGAAGCTTTCTTT,CAWSGRDEAFF
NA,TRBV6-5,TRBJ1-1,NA,TGTGCCAGCAGTTACTCCCCCCGGACGGGGAACACTGAAGCTTTCTTT,CASSYSPRTGNTEAFF
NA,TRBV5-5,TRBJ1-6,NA,TGTGCCAGCAGCTTGTTCGACTATTCACCCCTCCACTTT,CASSLFDYSPLHF
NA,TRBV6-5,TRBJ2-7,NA,TGTGCCAGCAGAGAGACTGCGGGCTCCTACGAGCAGTACTTC,CASRETAGSYEQYF
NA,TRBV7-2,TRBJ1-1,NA,TGTGCCAGCCTATCCGGCCCAGGGGAGGGCACTGAAGCTTTCTTT,CASLSGPGEGTEAFF
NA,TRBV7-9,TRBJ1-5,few,TGTGCCAGCAGCTTAAACATCGGTGGGCCCCAGCATTTT,CASSLNIGGPQHF
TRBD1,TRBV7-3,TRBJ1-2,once,TGTGCCAGCAGCTCCACTCACAGGGGGCATGGCTACACCTTC,CASSSTHRGHGYTF
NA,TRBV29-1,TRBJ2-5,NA,NA,CSVGGLAGFLETQYF
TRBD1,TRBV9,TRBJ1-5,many,TGTGCCAGCAGCGCCAGACAGGGGGTAGGTCAGCCCCAGCATTTT,CASSARQGVGQPQHF
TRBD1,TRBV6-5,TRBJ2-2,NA,TGTGCCAGCAGTTACCCGGGACAGGGGGGAACCGGGGAGCTGTTTTTT,CASSYPGQGGTGELFF
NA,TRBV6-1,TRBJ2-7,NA,TGTGCCAGCACACCAACGACAGGAACCTACGAGCAGTACTTC,CASTPTTGTYEQYF
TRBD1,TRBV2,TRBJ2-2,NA,TGTGCCAGCACCAAAACGACAGGGTCGCTTGACACCGGGGAGCTGTTTTTT,CASTKTTGSLDTGELFF
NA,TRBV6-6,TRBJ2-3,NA,TGTGCCAGCAGTTCCCGGGGGAACACAGATACGCAGTATTTT,CASSSRGNTDTQYF
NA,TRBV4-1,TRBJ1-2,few,TGCGCCAGCAGCCAAGACGTCAGACCGGCCCATGGCTACACCTTC,CASSQDVRPAHGYTF
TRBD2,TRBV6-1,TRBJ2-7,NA,TGTGCCAGCAGTGAAATGGCGGGGGGGCGGCCGCAGTACTTC,CASSEMAGGRPQYF
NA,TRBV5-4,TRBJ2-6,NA,TGTGCCAGCAGCTTGGCCTCTGGGGCCAACGTCCTGACTTTC,CASSLASGANVLTF
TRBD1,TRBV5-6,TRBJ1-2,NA,TGTGCCAGCAGCTTCCGACAGGGGGCGCGGGGCTACACCTTC,CASSFRQGARGYTF
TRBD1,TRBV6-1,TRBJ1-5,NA,TGTGCCAGCAGTGCCATACGGGACAGATCTCATCAGCCCCAGCATTTT,CASSAIRDRSHQPQHF
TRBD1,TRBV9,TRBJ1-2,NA,TGTGCCAGCAGCGTAGAAATGACAGGGCGGTTTGGTTACACCTTC,CASSVEMTGRFGYTF
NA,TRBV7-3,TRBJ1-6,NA,TGTGCCAGCAGCCCGACAGGAAAGGCTTCACCCCTCCACTTT,CASSPTGKASPLHF